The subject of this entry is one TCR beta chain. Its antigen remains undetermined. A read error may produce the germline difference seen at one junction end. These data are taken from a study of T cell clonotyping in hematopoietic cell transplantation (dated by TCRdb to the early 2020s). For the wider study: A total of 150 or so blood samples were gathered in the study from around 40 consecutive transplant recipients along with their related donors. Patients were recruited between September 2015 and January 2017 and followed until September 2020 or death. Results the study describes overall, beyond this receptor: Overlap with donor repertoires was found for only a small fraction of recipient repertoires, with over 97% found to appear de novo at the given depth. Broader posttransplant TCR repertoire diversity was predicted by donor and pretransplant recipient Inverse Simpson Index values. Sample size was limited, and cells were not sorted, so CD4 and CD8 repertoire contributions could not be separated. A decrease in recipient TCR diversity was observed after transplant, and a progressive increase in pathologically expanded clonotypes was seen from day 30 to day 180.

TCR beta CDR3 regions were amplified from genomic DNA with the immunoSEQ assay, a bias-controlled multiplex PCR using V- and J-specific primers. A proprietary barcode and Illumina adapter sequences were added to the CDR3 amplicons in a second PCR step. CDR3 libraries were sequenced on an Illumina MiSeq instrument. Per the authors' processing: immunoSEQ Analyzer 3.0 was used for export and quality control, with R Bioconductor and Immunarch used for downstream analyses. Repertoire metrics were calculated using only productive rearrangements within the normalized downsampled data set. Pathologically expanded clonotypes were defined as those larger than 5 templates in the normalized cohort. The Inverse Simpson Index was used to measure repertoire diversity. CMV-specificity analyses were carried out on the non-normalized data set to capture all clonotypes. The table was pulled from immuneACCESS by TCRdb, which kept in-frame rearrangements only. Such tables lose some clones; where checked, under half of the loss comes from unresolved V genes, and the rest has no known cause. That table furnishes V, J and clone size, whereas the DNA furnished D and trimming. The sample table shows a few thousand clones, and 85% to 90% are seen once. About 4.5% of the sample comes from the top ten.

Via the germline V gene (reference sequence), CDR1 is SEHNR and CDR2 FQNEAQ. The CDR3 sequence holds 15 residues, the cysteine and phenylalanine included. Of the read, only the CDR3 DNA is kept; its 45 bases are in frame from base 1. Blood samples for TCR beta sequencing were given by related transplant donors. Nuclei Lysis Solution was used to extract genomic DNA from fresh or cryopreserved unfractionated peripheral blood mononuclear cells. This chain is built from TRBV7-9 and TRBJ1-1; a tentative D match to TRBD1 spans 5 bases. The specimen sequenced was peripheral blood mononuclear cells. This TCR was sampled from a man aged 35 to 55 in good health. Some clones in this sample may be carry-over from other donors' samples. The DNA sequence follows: TGTGCCAGCACTAACCGAAACGCAGGGAACGCTGAAGCTTTCTTT. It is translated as CASTNRNAGNAEAFF.